The 16 T cell receptor beta chains listed next were all sequenced from one sample in a study of blood T cells in healthy people across ages. The second PCR ran about 6 to 12 cycles with a sample-barcoded 5' primer and J-beta primers. TCRdb analysed the 5' RACE reads with MiXCR anew, one entry per CDR3 protein. This table holds 920,000 or so distinct CDR3 sequences, around 43% found once. Sequenced material: blood. These receptors were taken from a woman between 55 and 75 years old in good health.

The chain combines TRBV3-1 with TRBJ2-1, with 10 bases matching TRBD2. Trimming took 3 bases from V and 2 from J; bases not matched to a gene: 7. CDR3 length equals 17 residues. The germline CDR1 and CDR2 sequences are LGHDT and YNNKEL (reference sequence). CDR3 sequence: CASSQWSAGGTYNEQFF. CDR3 DNA sequence: TGTGCCAGCAGCCAGTGGTCAGCGGGAGGGACCTACAATGAGCAGTTCTTC.

This clonotype has at least ten counts. The J gene is TRBJ2-1, the V gene TRBV29-1; D is perhaps TRBD2 (7 bases). V lost 8 bases and J 4 bases, leaving 18 bases between the germline ends. The CDR3 is 14 residues long. In germline, CDR1 is SQVTM, CDR2 ANQGSEA. The DNA of the CDR3 is TGCAGCTCCCAGGGGACTATCGGATACAATGAGCAGTTCTTC. Its translation: CSSQGTIGYNEQFF.

V gene TRBV15 combines with J gene TRBJ2-1; 8 bases line up with TRBD2. The CDR3 has 13 amino acids. Germline V gene data show CDR1 as LNHNV and CDR2 as YYDKDF (reference sequence). The ends lost 6 bases at V and 9 bases at J; junction bases unmatched: 7. CDR3 sequence reads: CATRLAEGGEQFF. CDR3 bases: TGTGCCACCAGACTAGCGGAGGGAGGTGAGCAGTTCTTC.

Details on this clonotype: The junction does not match germline at one end; this may be a read error. J is TRBJ1-1 and V is TRBV5-5; the D is unclear. This CDR3 region has 14 residues. Germline assignment: CDR1 SGHKS and CDR2 YYEKEE (reference sequence). CDR3: CACSRVSWGTEAFF. DNA of the CDR3: TGTGCCTGCAGCCGTGTTTCTTGGGGCACTGAAGCTTTCTTT.

The V and J genes are TRBV7-6 and TRBJ2-1; TRBD2 aligns across 7 bases. This CDR3 contains 19 residues. CDR1 and CDR2 from the germline V gene are SGHVS and FNYEAQ. V was clipped by 5 bases and J by 8 bases; unmatched bases: 24. In DNA, the CDR3 is TGTGCCAGCAGCGGGTGGAGTTCCGGGTCGGCGGGAGTGTGGGATGAGCAGTTCTTC. This sequence encodes CASSGWSSGSAGVWDEQFF.

This clonotype has just a few counts. CDR3 DNA sequence: TGCAGCGTGAGGGGACCGCAAGAGACCCAGTACTTC. This translates into CSVRGPQETQYF. V and J are TRBV29-1 and TRBJ2-5; D could derive from TRBD1 or TRBD2 (5 bases each). The CDR3 is 12 amino acids. Trimming shortened V by 6 bases and J by 2 bases, and 10 bases separated the two germline ends. CDR1 is SQVTM, CDR2 ANQGSEA, per germline.

The chain has TRBV29-1 and TRBJ1-1; a weak D match, TRBD1 (6 bases). Trimming stripped 3 bases from V and 5 bases from J, with 10 bases between. This CDR3 comprises 12 residues. Germline loops: CDR1 SQVTM, CDR2 ANQGSEA. The CDR3 region is CSVEDSGTEAFF. The CDR3 nucleotides are TGCAGCGTTGAGGACAGCGGGACTGAAGCTTTCTTT.

This clonotype was detected many times. The chain combines TRBV6-5 with TRBJ2-3, with 8 bases fitting TRBD2. The CDR3 covers 15 residues. CDR1 and CDR2 from the germline V gene are MNHEY and SVGAGI. Trimming at V came to 2 bases and at J to 2 bases, leaving 3 bases not matched to a gene. In nucleotides, the CDR3 is TGTGCCAGCAGTTACGATAGCGGGACCACAGATACGCAGTATTTT. Its protein is CASSYDSGTTDTQYF.

The chain combines TRBV3-1 with TRBJ1-2; D is ambiguous. The germline CDR1 and CDR2 sequences are LGHDT and YNNKEL (reference sequence). V lost 0 bases to trimming and J lost 8 bases, with 13 bases between them. The CDR3 is made up of 14 amino acids. The CDR3 DNA follows: TGTGCCAGCAGCCAAGAGCTGGGAAGATGGGGCTACACCTTC. This encodes CASSQELGRWGYTF.

A remark on this clonotype: The junction differs from germline at one of its ends, possibly a read error. This rearrangement joins TRBV5-1 to TRBJ1-1; D possibly corresponds to TRBD1 (5 bases). Germline V gene data show CDR1 as SGHRS and CDR2 as YFSETQ. The CDR3 is 14 residues long. In nucleotides, the CDR3 is TGCACCAGCAGCAGGGACTCTCGGGGGACTGAAGCTTTCTTT. Its translation is CTSSRDSRGTEAFF.

This clonotype appeared a single time. The rearrangement uses TRBV7-2 and TRBJ2-7; D is perhaps TRBD2 (6 bases). The CDR3 is 15 amino acids. The germline V gene encodes CDR1 SGHTA and CDR2 FQGNSA. Trimming removed 5 bases at V and 2 bases at J, with 16 bases between. CDR3 coding DNA: TGTGCCAGCAGCCTCGACGCGGGACGCACCTACGAGCAGTACTTC. It specifies CASSLDAGRTYEQYF.

The sample holds many counts of this clonotype. The chain is built from TRBV20-1 and TRBJ2-4; no firm D call. V was trimmed by 2 bases and J by 0 bases, leaving 8 bases between them. The CDR3 loop spans 14 amino acids. Germline V gene data show CDR1 as DFQATT and CDR2 as SNEGSKA (reference sequence). CDR3 sequence reads: CSARRRLAKNIQYF. CDR3 DNA sequence: TGCAGTGCTAGACGGCGTCTAGCCAAAAACATTCAGTACTTC.

This chain links TRBV7-9 with TRBJ2-1; D is uncertain. CDR3 length: 13 amino acids. From germline, CDR1 is SEHNR and CDR2 FQNEAQ (reference sequence). V dropped 4 bases and J dropped 7 bases, with 11 bases sitting between them. The DNA for the CDR3 is TGTGCCAGCAGCTACGACGGCCTGAATGAGCAGTTCTTC. This translates into CASSYDGLNEQFF.

This chain joins TRBV30 and TRBJ1-5; D gene uncertain. The CDR3 is 12 amino acids. Germline CDR1 reads GTSNPN; CDR2 reads SVGIG (reference sequence). Trimming pared 2 bases from V and 4 bases from J, leaving 6 bases between. This chain's CDR3 is CAWSQGNQPQHF. The CDR3 DNA sequence: TGTGCCTGGAGTCAAGGGAATCAGCCCCAGCATTTT.

V usage is TRBV10-3 and J usage is TRBJ2-5; 10 bases are a match to TRBD2. Germline V gene data show CDR1 as ENHRY and CDR2 as SYGVKD. The CDR3 contains 16 residues. Losses at the gene ends were 5 bases for V and 11 bases for J; bases not matched to a gene: 17. The CDR3 bases are TGTGCCATCAGTTCCCTAGCGGGAGTCAGTGGCAATGAGCAGTACTTC. Translated, it gives CAISSLAGVSGNEQYF.

For this clonotype: The junction and the germline gene differ at one end; a read error may be behind it. The chain couples TRBV4-2 to TRBJ2-1; no reliable D call. This CDR3 has 13 amino acids. Per the germline V gene, CDR1 is LGHNA and CDR2 is YNFKEQ. This CDR3 is CASSQGPGDELFF. Here the CDR3 DNA reads TGTGCCAGCAGCCAAGGTCCCGGCGATGAGCTGTTCTTC.